The rows below give T cell receptor beta chains drawn from one sample of a study of response to subunit inactivated influenza vaccine. Using its own MiXCR run on the RT-PCR reads, TCRdb lists one record per CDR3 protein. The table lists 590,000 or so distinct CDR3 sequences, about 15% of them singletons. Here the sequenced sample was PBMCs from blood, taken 14 days before vaccination. Receptors originate from a man aged 45 to 65 who received an inactivated influenza vaccine. CDR3s include the opening cysteine and the closing phenylalanine or tryptophan. D genes are given only for firm matches. Clone sizes are given selectively: once, few, many, or a class where the clone is expanded.

CDR3 protein,CDR3 DNA,D gene,J gene,V gene,clone size
CASSDYTLLSDTGELFF,TGTGCCAGCAGTGATTACACGCTCCTATCGGACACCGGGGAGCTGTTTTTT,-,TRBJ2-2,TRBV2,few
CAWSAGSGSNYGYTF,TGTGCCTGGAGTGCGGGATCGGGGTCTAACTATGGCTACACCTTC,-,TRBJ1-2,TRBV30,-
CASSSVPAGTQYF,TGTGCCAGCAGTTCCGTCCCGGCGGGGACCCAGTACTTC,-,TRBJ2-5,TRBV2,-
CASSTLIRGDTQYF,TGTGCCAGCAGCACCCTCATCAGGGGAGATACGCAGTATTTT,-,TRBJ2-3,TRBV7-7,-
CASSSARDYEQYF,TGCGCCAGCAGCTCCGCCCGGGACTACGAGCAGTACTTC,-,TRBJ2-7,TRBV5-1,few
CSASAGGGSNQPQHF,TGCAGTGCTTCGGCTGGCGGGGGAAGCAATCAGCCCCAGCATTTT,-,TRBJ1-5,TRBV20-1,-
CASRLGTSGFYEQYF,TGTGCCAGCAGGCTAGGGACTAGCGGTTTCTACGAGCAGTACTTC,TRBD2,TRBJ2-7,TRBV2,few
CATSDLVGGYEQFF,TGTGCCACCAGTGATTTGGTGGGGGGCTATGAGCAGTTCTTC,-,TRBJ2-1,TRBV24-1,-
CASRRQGGIVEQYF,TGTGCCAGCAGGCGACAGGGTGGGATTGTCGAGCAGTACTTC,TRBD1,TRBJ2-7,TRBV28,few
CASSDLQWDSYEQYF,TGTGCCAGCAGCGACCTACAGTGGGACTCCTACGAGCAGTACTTC,-,TRBJ2-7,TRBV7-8,many
CASSRRNQPQHF,TGTGCCAGCAGCAGGAGGAATCAGCCCCAGCATTTT,-,TRBJ1-5,TRBV28,many
CASSDRTGEEKLFF,TGTGCCAGCAGTGACCGGACAGGGGAAGAAAAACTGTTTTTT,TRBD1,TRBJ1-4,TRBV6-2/TRBV6-3,-
CSASRTSGGRTDTQYF,TGCAGTGCCTCCCGGACTAGCGGGGGCCGCACAGATACGCAGTATTTT,TRBD2,TRBJ2-3,TRBV20-1,few
CASSEEMGQGNYEQYF,TGTGCCAGCAGTGAAGAAATGGGACAGGGGAACTACGAGCAGTACTTC,TRBD1,TRBJ2-7,TRBV2,-
CSARVGGQGNEQYF,TGCAGTGCTAGAGTTGGTGGACAGGGGAACGAGCAGTACTTC,TRBD1,TRBJ2-7,TRBV20-1,many
CASSLGAVSTGELFF,TGTGCCAGCAGTTTAGGGGCAGTGAGCACCGGGGAGCTGTTTTTT,-,TRBJ2-2,TRBV27,few
CASSLAPLADQETQYF,TGTGCCAGCAGTCTAGCCCCGCTAGCGGACCAAGAGACCCAGTACTTC,TRBD2,TRBJ2-5,TRBV7-2,-
CASSYPTGFGATEAFF,TGTGCCAGCAGTTACCCGACGGGTTTCGGGGCCACTGAAGCTTTCTTT,-,TRBJ1-1,TRBV6-5,few
CSARVGTSGIYEQYF,TGCAGTGCTAGAGTCGGGACTAGCGGGATCTACGAGCAGTACTTC,TRBD2,TRBJ2-7,TRBV20-1,few
CASSLAGTGVKFF,TGTGCCAGCAGCTTAGCTGGGACAGGGGTAAAGTTCTTC,TRBD1,TRBJ2-1,TRBV7-9,-
CASSLSYGSETQYF,TGTGCCAGCAGCTTAAGTTACGGCTCGGAGACCCAGTACTTC,-,TRBJ2-5,TRBV7-9,-
CASSLEGLNYEQYF,TGTGCCAGCAGTTTAGAGGGCCTGAACTACGAGCAGTACTTC,-,TRBJ2-7,TRBV28,-
CASSLKEETQYF,TGTGCCAGCAGTCTAAAGGAAGAGACCCAGTACTTC,-,TRBJ2-5,TRBV12-3/TRBV12-4,few
CASSQEDSLLFF,TGTGCCAGCTCCCAAGAGGACAGCCTACTGTTTTTT,-,TRBJ1-4,TRBV6-6,few
CASSFSGGRGADTQYF,TGTGCCAGCAGCTTTAGCGGCGGGAGAGGAGCAGATACGCAGTATTTT,TRBD2,TRBJ2-3,TRBV11-2,few
CASFPSTGSSYNEQFF,TGTGCCAGCTTCCCCTCAACCGGGAGCTCCTACAATGAGCAGTTCTTC,-,TRBJ2-1,TRBV28,few
CASTGGETQYF,TGTGCCAGCACGGGGGGGGAGACCCAGTACTTC,TRBD2,TRBJ2-5,TRBV28,many
CASSFIATNEKLFF,TGTGCCAGCAGCTTCATTGCAACTAATGAAAAACTGTTTTTT,-,TRBJ1-4,TRBV12-3/TRBV12-4,many
CASSQIGLPNTEAFF,TGTGCCAGCAGCCAGATAGGCCTACCGAACACTGAAGCTTTCTTT,-,TRBJ1-1,TRBV4-2,few
CASSFIAGGRETQYF,TGTGCCAGCAGCTTCATAGCGGGGGGGAGGGAGACCCAGTACTTC,TRBD2,TRBJ2-5,TRBV7-8,-
CASSARPDVGELFF,TGTGCCAGCAGTGCCAGACCCGACGTCGGGGAGCTGTTTTTT,-,TRBJ2-2,TRBV2,-
CASNGGGDTDTQYF,TGTGCCAGTAATGGCGGCGGGGACACAGATACGCAGTATTTT,-,TRBJ2-3,TRBV2,-
CASSFRTGTGPFSGANVLTF,TGTGCCAGCAGCTTTCGGACAGGGACAGGCCCCTTCTCTGGGGCCAACGTCCTGACTTTC,TRBD1,TRBJ2-6,TRBV5-4,-
CASSPQGGRGLPFETGNTIYF,TGCGCCAGCAGCCCTCAAGGTGGCAGGGGGCTCCCTTTTGAAACTGGAAACACCATATACTTT,TRBD1,TRBJ1-3,TRBV4-1,-
CASSSMDTDTQYF,TGCGCCAGCAGCTCCATGGATACAGATACGCAGTATTTT,-,TRBJ2-3,TRBV5-1,many
CATSRDGGLYEQYF,TGTGCCACCAGCAGAGATGGGGGGCTCTACGAGCAGTACTTC,-,TRBJ2-7,TRBV15,few
CASSFRRSGGSEQFF,TGTGCCAGCAGCTTCCGAAGGAGCGGGGGGTCTGAGCAGTTCTTC,TRBD2,TRBJ2-1,TRBV7-2,-
CASSLATKNEQFF,TGTGCCAGCAGCTTAGCGACTAAAAATGAGCAGTTCTTC,-,TRBJ2-1,TRBV7-9,-
CASSLGGANINEQFF,TGCGCCAGCAGCTTGGGAGGGGCAAATATTAATGAGCAGTTCTTC,-,TRBJ2-1,TRBV5-1,many
CASSLLGEGRVEQFF,TGTGCCAGCAGTTTACTGGGGGAGGGCCGGGTTGAGCAGTTCTTC,TRBD2,TRBJ2-1,TRBV27,few
CASSFEYQETQYF,TGCGCCAGCAGCTTCGAATATCAAGAGACCCAGTACTTC,-,TRBJ2-5,TRBV5-1,-
CAIGREAYNEQFF,TGTGCCATCGGGCGGGAGGCCTACAATGAGCAGTTCTTC,TRBD2,TRBJ2-1,TRBV10-3,many
CASSFGRLSDTEAFF,TGTGCCAGCAGCTTCGGCAGGTTAAGTGACACTGAAGCTTTCTTT,-,TRBJ1-1,TRBV11-2,many
CASSPTGVWGQETQYF,TGTGCCAGCAGTCCGACGGGAGTCTGGGGCCAAGAGACCCAGTACTTC,-,TRBJ2-5,TRBV6-2/TRBV6-3,many
CAWSVHEKLFF,TGTGCCTGGAGTGTACATGAAAAACTGTTTTTT,-,TRBJ1-4,TRBV30,-
CASSSTGGGTGELFF,TGTGCCAGCAGTAGTACAGGGGGAGGCACCGGGGAGCTGTTTTTT,TRBD1,TRBJ2-2,TRBV2,few
CASSPGRWNTQYF,TGTGCCAGCAGCCCGGGTCGGTGGAATACGCAGTATTTT,-,TRBJ2-3,TRBV7-8,-
CAIRVKDSYEQYF,TGTGCCATCCGGGTCAAGGACTCTTACGAGCAGTACTTC,-,TRBJ2-7,TRBV10-3,-
CASSLAGGGVDTQYF,TGTGCCAGCAGCTTAGCCGGAGGGGGCGTAGATACGCAGTATTTT,-,TRBJ2-3,TRBV7-2,many
CASSQDLGIGGELFF,TGCGCCAGCAGCCAAGATTTGGGGATCGGCGGGGAGCTGTTTTTT,-,TRBJ2-2,TRBV4-3,few
CASGTSGGSRTQYF,TGTGCCAGCGGGACTAGCGGGGGTTCAAGGACCCAGTACTTC,TRBD2,TRBJ2-5,TRBV3-1,many
CATTGGATYEQYF,TGTGCCACCACAGGGGGCGCGACGTACGAGCAGTACTTC,TRBD1,TRBJ2-7,TRBV6-1,once
CASRTPPNTGELFF,TGTGCCAGTAGGACTCCGCCGAACACCGGGGAGCTGTTTTTT,-,TRBJ2-2,TRBV6-1,-
CASSSTKTGQPQHF,TGTGCCAGCAGCTCAACCAAAACTGGGCAGCCCCAGCATTTT,-,TRBJ1-5,TRBV12-3/TRBV12-4,-
CASSESRTPSTDTQYF,TGCGCCAGCAGTGAGTCAAGGACACCGAGCACAGATACGCAGTATTTT,-,TRBJ2-3,TRBV10-1,-
CASRKTSTGTGELFF,TGTGCCAGCAGGAAGACTAGCACGGGCACCGGGGAGCTGTTTTTT,TRBD2,TRBJ2-2,TRBV3-1,-
CASSQAGRSNTQYF,TGCGCCAGCAGCCAAGCTGGACGCTCGAATACGCAGTATTTT,-,TRBJ2-3,TRBV5-1,few
CSVGQGVGGELFF,TGCAGCGTTGGACAGGGGGTTGGCGGGGAGCTGTTTTTT,TRBD1,TRBJ2-2,TRBV29-1,-
CAISGGLAGVPETQYF,TGTGCCATCAGTGGGGGACTAGCGGGAGTTCCAGAGACCCAGTACTTC,TRBD2,TRBJ2-5,TRBV10-3,-
CASSLSAEQNTEAFF,TGCGCCAGCAGCTTGAGCGCAGAGCAGAACACTGAAGCTTTCTTT,-,TRBJ1-1,TRBV5-1,-